Described below is a single T cell receptor (beta chain) sequence and its context. Trimming removed 2 bases at V and 4 bases at J, with 11 bases between. Germline V gene sequence: CDR1 MNHEY, CDR2 SMNVEV (reference sequence). The CDR3 has 14 residues. Input per replicate PCR of unsorted PBMC was roughly 320 ng DNA, corresponding to roughly 30,000 T cell genomes. Data came from immunoSEQ multiplex PCR; TCRdb stores just in-frame clones and leaves some out. The sample lists under 600,000 clones; around 81% were seen once. The sample originates from a study of shared clonotypes between healthy human individuals. Donors, healthy HIV-negative adults, lacked recent acute infections or vaccinations.

Material for sequencing was PBMCs. The origin of this receptor is a woman aged 40 to 50 in good health. Some clones in this sample may be carry-over from other donors' samples. The rearrangement links TRBV27 to TRBJ1-1; possibly TRBD1 for D (6 bases). Written as DNA, the CDR3 is TGTGCCAGCAGTTTAGACAGGTTATTCACTGAAGCTTTCTTT. It codes for CASSLDRLFTEAFF.